In this sample, the clone carrying this T cell receptor (beta chain) turned up a few times. The target antigen is unknown. The source of the sample is a study of T cell repertoires in cytomegalovirus infection. Study-wide background: Both recently identified HLA-C-restricted and well-studied HLA-B-restricted CMV epitopes were used in the study.

One entry per CDR3 protein, called by TCRdb with MiXCR from the reads. The profile shows 750,000 to 900,000 distinct CDR3 sequences, around 29% of them singletons. The CDR3 totals 15 residues. Trimming removed 2 bases at V and 4 bases at J, with 11 bases between. The germline V gene has CDR1 MNHEY and CDR2 SMNVEV (reference sequence). Sequencing used cultured CD8+ T cells from PBMCs, obtained from culture after CMV antigen stimulation. The genes are TRBV27 and TRBJ1-4; D not certain. This receptor was taken from a human donor in good health (CMV status not recorded). Some clones in this sample may be carry-over from other donors' samples. CDR3 DNA sequence: TGTGCCAGCAGTTTAACGGAGGGCGGTAATGAAAAACTGTTTTTT. This codes for CASSLTEGGNEKLFF. Full variable domain (outside the CDR3, taken from reference TRBV27 and TRBJ1-4): EAQVTQNPRYLITVTGKKLTVTCSQNMNHEYMSWYRQDPGLGLRQIYYSMNVEVTDKGDVPEGYKVSRKEKRNFPLILESPSPNQTSLYFCASSLTEGGNEKLFFGSGTQLSVL.